A single sample is the source of the 25 T cell receptor beta chains below, sequenced in a study of T cell repertoires in cytomegalovirus infection. TCRdb itself ran the reads through MiXCR, one entry per CDR3 protein. This sample yields around 300,000 distinct CDR3 sequences, of which around a tenth are seen a single time; about 4.5% belongs to the top ten. Input material: PBMCs. The origin of the receptors is a human donor in good health (CMV status not recorded). Some clones in this sample may be carry-over from other donors' samples.

This clonotype was detected a few times. This chain uses TRBV19 with TRBJ2-3, with D unresolved. Trimming stripped 11 bases from V and 5 bases from J, with 14 bases between. CDR3 length: 12 residues. Germline V gene data show CDR1 as LNHDA and CDR2 as SQIVND (reference sequence). DNA for the CDR3: TGTGCCGTCGGCGGAAAGGGAGATACGCAGTATTTT. Protein sequence: CAVGGKGDTQYF.

This clonotype was counted at least ten times. The chain links TRBV11-2 to TRBJ2-2; 7 nucleotides match TRBD2. Trimming cost V 1 base and J 7 bases; bases outside gene matches: 6. The CDR3 has 15 residues. Looked up from germline, CDR1 is SGHAT and CDR2 is FQNNGV. The CDR3 bases are TGTGCCAGCAGCTTAGTGTCCGGGGGGATCGGGGAGCTGTTTTTT. Amino acid sequence: CASSLVSGGIGELFF.

This clonotype has only a few counts. The chain recombines TRBV10-3 with TRBJ1-1, with D maybe TRBD1 (6 bases). V dropped 5 bases and J dropped 0 bases, with 13 bases sitting between them. The germline CDR1 and CDR2 sequences are ENHRY and SYGVKD. This CDR3 has 15 residues. CDR3: CAISHRDTMNTEAFF. For the CDR3, the DNA is TGTGCCATCAGTCACCGGGACACAATGAACACTGAAGCTTTCTTT.

The sample holds many counts of this clonotype. This chain uses TRBV11-2 with TRBJ2-3; D unclear. The CDR3 covers 15 residues. Germline values: CDR1 SGHAT, CDR2 FQNNGV. The germline V and J ends were trimmed by 1 base and 3 bases, with 11 bases remaining between them. CDR3 nucleotide sequence: TGTGCCAGCAGCTTAGCCGGGTCCGGAACAGATACGCAGTATTTT. This encodes CASSLAGSGTDTQYF. Full variable domain (missing parts from reference TRBV11-2 and TRBJ2-3): EAGVAQSPRYKIIEKRQSVAFWCNPISGHATLYWYQQILGQGPKLLIQFQNNGVVDDSQLPKDRFSAERLKGVDSTLKIQPAKLEDSAVYLCASSLAGSGTDTQYFGPGTRLTVL.

There are many counts of this clonotype. J is TRBJ2-1 and V is TRBV3-1; D is perhaps TRBD2 (7 bases). V dropped 2 bases and J dropped 6 bases, with 17 bases sitting between them. The CDR3 loop spans 16 amino acids. Germline V gene sequence: CDR1 LGHDT, CDR2 YNNKEL (reference sequence). CDR3 protein: CASSQFRGGPSNEQFF. The CDR3 nucleotides are TGTGCCAGCAGCCAATTCAGGGGAGGGCCTAGCAATGAGCAGTTCTTC.

In this sample, this clonotype turned up a few times. This sequence joins TRBV20-1 and TRBJ2-1; D ambiguous. From germline, CDR1 is DFQATT and CDR2 SNEGSKA (reference sequence). The CDR3 covers 15 residues. Trimming removed 6 bases from V and 10 bases from J, with 25 bases in between. This CDR3 is CSALNRAYGRTEQFF. CDR3 bases: TGCAGTGCACTCAACCGGGCCTACGGACGTACGGAGCAGTTCTTC.

This clonotype came up many times. The chain has TRBV7-2 and TRBJ1-2, with D unclear. Germline assignment: CDR1 SGHTA and CDR2 FQGNSA. Trimming left V 2 bases short and J 6 bases short, with 10 bases between. This CDR3 is 13 amino acids long. CDR3 coding DNA: TGTGCCAGCAGCTTACTCCAAGGGAATGGCTACACCTTC. Its protein product is CASSLLQGNGYTF.

This clonotype was seen at least ten times. The rearrangement joins TRBV7-9 to TRBJ1-2, with TRBD1 identical over 7 bases. Losses at the gene ends were 5 bases for V and 5 bases for J; bases not matched to a gene: 11. The CDR3 covers 15 residues. Germline CDR1 and CDR2: SEHNR and FQNEAQ (reference sequence). CDR3 sequence: CASSQFRGGWYGYTF. The CDR3 DNA sequence: TGTGCCAGCAGCCAATTCCGAGGGGGCTGGTATGGCTACACCTTC.

This clonotype was recorded at least ten times. J is TRBJ2-7 and V is TRBV5-6, with 7 positions matching TRBD1. Germline V CDR1 and CDR2: SGHDT, YYEEEE. The trim removed 3 bases at V and 4 bases at J, leaving 4 bases unmatched. The CDR3 has 13 amino acids. CDR3 sequence: CASSSYRGYEQYF. DNA for the CDR3: TGTGCCAGCAGCTCTTACAGGGGATACGAGCAGTACTTC.

This clonotype showed up many times. The chain carries TRBV7-2 and TRBJ1-2; 10 bases line up with TRBD1. This CDR3 region has 15 residues. Germline CDR1 reads SGHTA; CDR2 reads FQGNSA. Losses at the gene ends were 1 base for V and 8 bases for J; bases not matched to a gene: 7. CDR3 region: CASSLGFRDRGGYTF. The CDR3 DNA follows: TGTGCCAGCAGCTTAGGCTTTAGGGACAGGGGAGGCTACACCTTC. Looking up the rest from reference TRBV7-2 and TRBJ1-2 gives the full variable domain: GAGVSQSPSNKVTEKGKDVELRCDPISGHTALYWYRQSLGQGLEFLIYFQGNSAPDKSGLPSDRFSAERTGGSVSTLTIQRTQQEDSAVYLCASSLGFRDRGGYTFGSGTRLTVV.

This clonotype has a count of ten or more. This chain connects TRBV20-1 to TRBJ2-7, with D perhaps being TRBD1 or TRBD2 (7 bases each). The CDR3 extends over 16 amino acids. CDR1 is DFQATT, CDR2 SNEGSKA, per germline (reference sequence). V shed 5 bases and J shed 1 base, with 21 bases lying between them. Here the CDR3 DNA reads TGCAGTGCTCCCCCCCCAAACAGGGGACTATCCTACGAGCAGTACTTC. It specifies CSAPPPNRGLSYEQYF.

This rearrangement joins TRBV13 to TRBJ2-4, with 11 bases identical to TRBD2. Looked up from germline, CDR1 is PRHDT and CDR2 is FYEKMQ (reference sequence). The CDR3 covers 16 residues. The V and J ends lost 4 bases and 4 bases, in that order; junction bases with no gene match: 6. CDR3 amino acids: CASSSSSGREKNIQYF. The CDR3 coding sequence is TGTGCCAGCAGCTCGAGTAGCGGGAGGGAAAAAAACATTCAGTACTTC.

The J gene is TRBJ1-4, the V gene TRBV4-2; 10 positions agree with TRBD1. Trimming at V came to 1 base and at J to 2 bases, leaving 4 bases not matched to a gene. This CDR3 is built from 17 residues. Germline V gene lookup returns CDR1 LGHNA and CDR2 YNFKEQ. The CDR3 coding sequence is TGTGCCAGCAGCCAAGCGGGACAGGGGACCACTAATGAAAAACTGTTTTTT. It yields the protein CASSQAGQGTTNEKLFF.

The chain has TRBV6-2 or TRBV6-3 and TRBJ2-7; no clear D. CDR1 is MNHEY, CDR2 SVGEGT, per germline. V lost 3 bases and J 3 bases, leaving 9 bases between the germline ends. The CDR3 totals 13 residues. This CDR3 reads CASSYGRLYEQYF. CDR3 sequence (DNA): TGTGCCAGCAGTTATGGCCGGCTCTACGAGCAGTACTTC.

This clonotype was found many times. The gene calls are TRBV7-8 and TRBJ1-3, with 7 bases identical to TRBD1. V lost 2 bases to trimming and J lost 4 bases; unmatched junction nucleotides: 8. The CDR3 spans 16 residues. Germline lookup yields CDR1 SGHVS and CDR2 FQNEAQ. The CDR3 loop is CASSLYRGFGGNTIYF. CDR3 DNA: TGTGCCAGCAGCTTATACAGGGGCTTTGGCGGAAACACCATATATTTT. Full variable domain (rest looked up from reference TRBV7-8 and TRBJ1-3): GAGVSQSPRYKVAKRGQDVALRCDPISGHVSLFWYQQALGQGPEFLTYFQNEAQLDKSGLPSDRFFAERPEGSVSTLKIQRTQQEDSAVYLCASSLYRGFGGNTIYFGEGSWLTVV.

This clonotype was found a few times. The chain has TRBV6-1 and TRBJ2-7; unclear D gene. The germline CDR1 and CDR2 sequences are MNHNS and SASEGT. There are 12 residues in the CDR3. The V end was cut by 3 bases, the J end by 12 bases, with 15 bases between. CDR3 loop: CASSEGPGPRYF. The CDR3 DNA is TGTGCCAGCAGTGAGGGCCCCGGCCCCCGGTACTTC.

With respect to this clonotype: Just one base apart from a much larger clone, this may be a read error. V usage is TRBV4-3 and J usage is TRBJ2-1; D remains unclear. This CDR3 has 15 amino acids. Germline CDR1 and CDR2: LGHNA and YSLEER. The CDR3 reads CARSQEGRTRNEQFF. The CDR3 nucleotides read TGCGCCAGAAGCCAAGAAGGGCGAACTCGCAATGAGCAGTTCTTC.

This clonotype has a count of ten or more. V is TRBV7-2 and J is TRBJ1-6; D unclear. V was cut by 1 base and J by 4 bases, with 14 bases left in between. Germline values: CDR1 SGHTA, CDR2 FQGNSA. The CDR3 consists of 17 residues. For the CDR3, the DNA is TGTGCCAGCAGCTTAGTTGGACGGCAAGCTTATAATTCACCCCTCCACTTT. This encodes CASSLVGRQAYNSPLHF. Looking up the rest from reference TRBV7-2 and TRBJ1-6 gives the full variable domain: GAGVSQSPSNKVTEKGKDVELRCDPISGHTALYWYRQSLGQGLEFLIYFQGNSAPDKSGLPSDRFSAERTGGSVSTLTIQRTQQEDSAVYLCASSLVGRQAYNSPLHFGNGTRLTVT.

In regard to this clonotype: With a much larger clone just one base away, this may be a read error. This sequence joins TRBV7-2 and TRBJ2-7; D may be TRBD2 (5 bases). The CDR3 extends over 13 amino acids. CDR1 and CDR2 from the germline V gene are SGHTA and FQGNSA. The CDR3 nucleotides read TGTGGCAGCAGCTTAAGGACTCCTTACGAGCAGTACTTC. Translation gives CGSSLRTPYEQYF. Together with reference TRBV7-2 and TRBJ2-7, the CDR3 gives the full variable domain: GAGVSQSPSNKVTEKGKDVELRCDPISGHTALYWYRQSLGQGLEFLIYFQGNSAPDKSGLPSDRFSAERTGGSVSTLTIQRTQQEDSAVYLCGSSLRTPYEQYFGPGTRLTVT.

This clonotype was counted many times. The rearrangement joins TRBV7-2 to TRBJ2-5, with 15 bases aligning to TRBD2. CDR1 is SGHTA, CDR2 FQGNSA, per germline. CDR3 length: 22 amino acids. V was pared by 1 base and J by 1 base, with 16 bases of the junction left unmatched. CDR3 coding DNA: TGTGCCAGCAGCTTAGGGACCGGGACTAGCGGGAGGAGGCGGTGGGGCCAAGAGACCCAGTACTTC. Protein: CASSLGTGTSGRRRWGQETQYF.

This clonotype has more than one count but fewer than ten. The chain uses TRBV7-2 and TRBJ2-2; TRBD1 might be the D (5 bases). The CDR3 is 17 amino acids. The V gene's germline CDR1 is SGHTA and CDR2 FQGNSA. The V gene lost 4 bases and the J gene lost 2 bases, with 17 bases spanning the gap. The CDR3 loop reads CASSSPQGVRNTGELFF. CDR3 sequence (DNA): TGTGCCAGCAGCTCCCCTCAAGGGGTCCGAAACACCGGGGAGCTGTTTTTT.

This clonotype has a count of ten or more. The chain combines TRBV4-3 with TRBJ1-3, with D uncertain. Trimming removed 1 base from V and 7 bases from J, with 14 bases in between. The CDR3 is 15 residues long. The V gene's germline CDR1 is LGHNA and CDR2 YSLEER. CDR3 loop: CASSQGPGPLNTIYF. Written as DNA, the CDR3 is TGCGCCAGCAGCCAAGGCCCCGGCCCCTTGAACACCATATATTTT.

There are many counts of this clonotype. The rearrangement uses TRBV5-5 and TRBJ2-7, with 10 bases that match TRBD2. The length of the CDR3 is 15 residues. V shed 0 bases, J shed 6 bases, and the junction held 6 bases outside the gene matches. The germline V gene has CDR1 SGHKS and CDR2 YYEKEE (reference sequence). CDR3 coding DNA: TGTGCCAGCAGCTTGGCAGTACTAGCGGGAACCGAGCAGTACTTC. As protein: CASSLAVLAGTEQYF.

The V and J genes are TRBV5-1 and TRBJ1-6; no definite D call. The germline V and J ends were trimmed by 0 bases and 7 bases, with 11 bases remaining between them. The germline CDR1 and CDR2 sequences are SGHRS and YFSETQ. The CDR3 consists of 15 residues. The CDR3 loop reads CASSLAGRTNSPLHF. The CDR3 DNA is TGCGCCAGCAGCTTGGCCGGACGCACCAATTCACCCCTCCACTTT.

Many counts were recorded for this clonotype. The rearrangement uses TRBV7-2 and TRBJ1-2; 10 nucleotides line up with TRBD1. CDR3 length: 13 amino acids. CDR1 is SGHTA, CDR2 FQGNSA, per germline. With V trimmed by 2 bases and J by 10 bases, 4 bases remained unmatched. DNA for the CDR3: TGTGCCAGCAGCTTACCCGGACAGGGGGACTACACCTTC. Protein sequence: CASSLPGQGDYTF.